This TCR beta chain was sequenced during a study of blood T cell repertoires in COVID-19 (dated by TCRdb to the early 2020s). Some background on the complete study: The collaborator samples originated in the United States, Italy and Spain and spanned the acute and convalescent phases of COVID-19. The dataset comprised deeply sampled blood TCRbeta repertoires from subjects exposed to, actively infected with, or recovered from COVID-19. The prospective study material was composed of cDNA or gDNA derived from T cells, B-cell-depleted T cells, or PBMCs. Where HLA class I and class II types were available, the types were taken from metadata supplied by the sample provider, not from assay-based typing. The samples were drawn from two sources: the first 160 participants of the ongoing ImmuneRACE study, and about 1,300 subjects contributed by 6 global collaborators. The repertoires were released in a freely available public database meant as a resource for research on the immune response to SARS-CoV-2. A de-identified subject ID, COVID-19 status, age in years and sex were almost always included in the sample metadata. Overall study results and their limits: The amount of clinical and demographic metadata varied by source and participant and was provided uncurated.

TCRbeta CDR3 regions were amplified from genomic DNA using the immunoSEQ Assay, a bias-controlled multiplex PCR. In the authors' own workflow: Nucleated cell counts per sample were estimated from amplification of reference gene primers within the assay. To quantify the absolute abundance of each unique TCRbeta CDR3 rearrangement, sequence reads were collapsed and filtered. For each sample, productive Simpson clonality was calculated as the square root of Simpson's diversity index over productive rearrangements. TCRdb limited this immuneACCESS table to in-frame rearrangements with V and J called. A share of clones is missing; checked studies link under half to unresolved V genes, and the rest is unexplained. The D gene and trimming were derived from the DNA, and the V and J assignments and clone size from that table. The sample table shows roughly 28,000 clones, and over 75% are seen once. The ten top clones hold roughly 71% of the sample.

The collaborating institutions used their own protocols to collect whole blood in K2EDTA tubes. Collaborator samples were shipped for TCRbeta analysis as frozen whole blood, isolated PBMCs, or DNA extracted from either sample type. Concerning this clone: The antigen it recognizes is unknown. No base quality information exists; no much larger clone differs at one position.

In the germline V gene, CDR1 corresponds to KGHSH and CDR2 to LQKENI. V trim: 3 bases; J trim: 5 bases; unmatched bases: 19. The CDR3 holds 19 amino acids from the cysteine to the phenylalanine. Only the CDR3 portion is preserved as DNA: 57 bases, with reading frame beginning at the first base. The chain was built from TRBV18 and TRBJ2-5; TRBD1 matches 9 bases in the middle. This TCR was recovered from a man in his sixties or seventies with acute or convalescent COVID-19. The sequenced sample was peripheral blood. The sequenced DNA: TGTGCCAGCTCACCGCTAATAGGATCCGGGACAGGGAGGGAGGAGACCCAGTACTTC. The resulting protein is CASSPLIGSGTGREETQYF.